This TCR beta chain originates from a study of OX40 agonist ivuxolimab in advanced cancers. The data were produced by immunoSEQ multiplex PCR, yet TCRdb's version contains in-frame clones alone and is incomplete. In the table there are fewer than 20,000 clones, 70% to 90% of which are singletons. The source was CD4+ or CD8+ T cells sorted from blood, collected in a trial of the OX40 agonist ivuxolimab. This clonotype was sampled from an adult with an advanced solid tumor such as melanoma, head and neck, liver or kidney cancer.

The CDR3, as DNA: TGTGCCAGCAGTTCCCCCGGTGGGCCCTTCGCAGAGACCCAGTACTTC. As protein: CASSSPGGPFAETQYF. The rearrangement joins TRBV28 to TRBJ2-5; D is ambiguous. Trimming pared 4 bases from V and 4 bases from J, leaving 19 bases between. Per the germline V gene, CDR1 is MDHEN and CDR2 is SYDVKM. This CDR3 is 16 amino acids long. Full variable domain (missing parts from reference TRBV28 and TRBJ2-5): DVKVTQSSRYLVKRTGEKVFLECVQDMDHENMFWYRQDPGLGLRLIYFSYDVKMKEKGDIPEGYSVSREKKERFSLILESASTNQTSMYLCASSSPGGPFAETQYFGPGTRLLVL.